This T cell receptor (beta chain) was captured by sequencing in a study of T cells in Graves' hyperthyroidism and ophthalmopathy. Points from the study as a whole: Most clonotypes expanded in the thyroid (above 0.001) were also present in blood. Ophthalmopathy onset followed model prediction by a median approximately seven months.

This clonotype was counted between two and nine times. The antigen is not known. Amplification yielded TCR beta CDR3 regions, with RNA transcripts as the source. First-round RT-PCR with HTBI primers amplified the TCR CDR3 region. Each CDR3 protein gets one entry after TCRdb re-called the multiplex PCR reads with MiXCR. The table has some 490,000 distinct CDR3 sequences, roughly 23% seen once; the top ten hold about 53%. Diagnosis relied on clinical symptoms, serum thyroxine and TRAb, thyroid ultrasound and orbital computed tomography. This CDR3 has 15 residues. The trim removed 7 bases at V and 4 bases at J, leaving 10 bases unmatched. Germline V gene data show CDR1 as DFQATT and CDR2 as SNEGSKA (reference sequence).

V is TRBV20-1 and J is TRBJ2-2, with 9 bases fitting TRBD2. Sequences were obtained from blood. The TCR was taken from a woman between 65 and 79 years old with Graves' ophthalmopathy. CDR3 sequence (DNA): TGCAGTGTCCCCTTAGCGGGAGCGGCCACCGGGGAGCTGTTTTTT. Protein: CSVPLAGAATGELFF.